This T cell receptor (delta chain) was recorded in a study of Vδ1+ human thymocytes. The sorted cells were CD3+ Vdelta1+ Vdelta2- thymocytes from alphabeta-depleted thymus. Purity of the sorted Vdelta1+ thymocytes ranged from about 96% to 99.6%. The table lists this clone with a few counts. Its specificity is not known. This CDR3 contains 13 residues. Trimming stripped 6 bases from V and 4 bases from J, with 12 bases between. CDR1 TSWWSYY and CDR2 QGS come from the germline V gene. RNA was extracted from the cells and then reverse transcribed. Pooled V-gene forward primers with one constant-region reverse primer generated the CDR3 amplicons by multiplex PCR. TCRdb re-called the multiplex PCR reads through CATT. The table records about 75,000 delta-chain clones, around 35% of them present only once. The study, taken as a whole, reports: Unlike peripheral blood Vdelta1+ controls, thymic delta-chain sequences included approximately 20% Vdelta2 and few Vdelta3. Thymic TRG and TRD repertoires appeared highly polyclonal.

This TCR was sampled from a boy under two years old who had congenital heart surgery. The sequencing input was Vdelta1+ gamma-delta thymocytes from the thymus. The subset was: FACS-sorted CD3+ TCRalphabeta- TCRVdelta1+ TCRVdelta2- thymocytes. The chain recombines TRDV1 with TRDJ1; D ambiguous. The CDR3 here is CALGLGAFDKLIF. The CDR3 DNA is TGTGCTCTTGGCCTAGGAGCGTTCGATAAACTCATCTTT.